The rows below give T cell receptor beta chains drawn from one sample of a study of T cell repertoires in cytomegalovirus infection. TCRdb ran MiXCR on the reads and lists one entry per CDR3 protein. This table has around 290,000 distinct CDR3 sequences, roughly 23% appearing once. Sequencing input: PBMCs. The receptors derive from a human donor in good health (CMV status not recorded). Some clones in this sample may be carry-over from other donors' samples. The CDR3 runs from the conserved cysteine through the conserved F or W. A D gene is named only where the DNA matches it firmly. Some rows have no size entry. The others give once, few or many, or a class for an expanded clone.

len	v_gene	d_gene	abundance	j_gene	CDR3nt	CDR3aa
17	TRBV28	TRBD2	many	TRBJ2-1	TGTGCCAGCAGTTTAGCCCTAGCGGGAGATCCCTACAATGAGCAGTTCTTC	CASSLALAGDPYNEQFF
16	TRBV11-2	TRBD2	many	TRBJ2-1	TGTGCCAGCAGCTTAACTAGCGGCAGCTCCTACAATGAGCAGTTCTTC	CASSLTSGSSYNEQFF
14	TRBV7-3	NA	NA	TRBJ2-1	TGTGCCAGCAGCTTTCAGGGAGCCTACAATGAGCAGTTCTTC	CASSFQGAYNEQFF
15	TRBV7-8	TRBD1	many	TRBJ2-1	TGTGCCAGCAGCTTTAGGACAGGGGCCTACAATGAGCAGTTCTTC	CASSFRTGAYNEQFF
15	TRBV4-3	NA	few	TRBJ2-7	TGCGCCAGCAGCCACCGACCCGGGACCATTTACGAGCAGTACTTC	CASSHRPGTIYEQYF
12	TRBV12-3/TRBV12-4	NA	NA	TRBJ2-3	TGTGCCAGCAGTGTATCCACAGATACGCAGTATTTT	CASSVSTDTQYF
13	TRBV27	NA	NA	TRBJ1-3	TGTGCCAGCAAACCCAGCGGGATGGACACCATATATTTT	CASKPSGMDTIYF
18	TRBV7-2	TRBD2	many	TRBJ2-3	TGTGCCAGCAGCTTAGGAAGGGCCAGCGGGAGGAGGGCAGATACGCAGTATTTT	CASSLGRASGRRADTQYF
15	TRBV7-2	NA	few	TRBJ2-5	TGTGCCAGTCGTGACGGCCAGCTTGGGAAAGAGACCCAGTACTTC	CASRDGQLGKETQYF
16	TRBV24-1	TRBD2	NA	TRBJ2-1	TGTGCCACCAGTGATGAACTAGCGGGAGCTTACAATGAGCAGTTCTTC	CATSDELAGAYNEQFF
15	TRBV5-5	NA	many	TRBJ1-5	TGTGCCAGCAGCTTGAGGGCTCTCCAGAATCAGCCCCAGCATTTT	CASSLRALQNQPQHF
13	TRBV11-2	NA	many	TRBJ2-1	TGTGCCAGCAGCTTAGTGGGAGGCAATGAGCAGTTCTTC	CASSLVGGNEQFF
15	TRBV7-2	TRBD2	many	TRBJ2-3	TGTGCCAGCAGCTTAGAGATAGCGGGAGAGGGTACGCAGTATTTT	CASSLEIAGEGTQYF
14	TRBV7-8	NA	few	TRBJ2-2	TGTGCCAGCAGCTTAACAGGGATGGCCGGGGAGCTGTTTTTT	CASSLTGMAGELFF
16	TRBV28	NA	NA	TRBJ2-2	TGTGCCAGCAGTCGACTAGACAGGGTGGCAACCGGGGAGCTGTTTTTT	CASSRLDRVATGELFF
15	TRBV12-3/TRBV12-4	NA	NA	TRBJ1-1	TGTGCCAGCACCTCGCCAATGGGAAAAAACACTGAAGCTTTCTTT	CASTSPMGKNTEAFF
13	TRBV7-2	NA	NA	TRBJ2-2	TGTGCCAGCAGTTTGGTTCTCACCGGGGAGCTGTTTTTT	CASSLVLTGELFF
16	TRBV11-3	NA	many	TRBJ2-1	TGTGCCAGCAGCTTCCTGAAGGGGGGATTCAGGGATGAGCAGTTCTTC	CASSFLKGGFRDEQFF
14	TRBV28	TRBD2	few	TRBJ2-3	TGTGCCAGCATATTAGCGGGAAGCACAGATACGCAGTATTTT	CASILAGSTDTQYF
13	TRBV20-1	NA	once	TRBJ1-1	TGCAGTGCAAGGACAGATAGGAACACTGAAGCTTTCTTT	CSARTDRNTEAFF
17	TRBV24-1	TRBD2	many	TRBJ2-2	TGTGCCACCAGTAAAGGGGCTAGCGGGAGTAACACCGGGGAGCTGTTTTTT	CATSKGASGSNTGELFF